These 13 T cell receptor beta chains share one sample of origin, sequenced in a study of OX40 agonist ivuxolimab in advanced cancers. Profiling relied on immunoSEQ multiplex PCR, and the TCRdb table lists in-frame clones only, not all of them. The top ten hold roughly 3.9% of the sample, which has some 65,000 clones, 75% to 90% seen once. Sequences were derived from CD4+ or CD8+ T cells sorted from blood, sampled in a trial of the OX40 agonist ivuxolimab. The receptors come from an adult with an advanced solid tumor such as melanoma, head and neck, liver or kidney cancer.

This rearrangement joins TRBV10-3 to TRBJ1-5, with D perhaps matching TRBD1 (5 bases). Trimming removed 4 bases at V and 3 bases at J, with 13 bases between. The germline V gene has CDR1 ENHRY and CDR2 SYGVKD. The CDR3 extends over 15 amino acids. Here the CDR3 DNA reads TGTGCCATCAGTGTACGGCGGGGGGACAATCAGCCCCAGCATTTT. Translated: CAISVRRGDNQPQHF.

In DNA form, the CDR3 reads TGTGCCAGCAGTCTCCAGGGGGCTGGTGGCTACACCTTC. Translated: CASSLQGAGGYTF. V usage is TRBV6-5 and J usage is TRBJ1-2; TRBD1 matches 8 bases. The CDR3 extends over 13 amino acids. Germline CDR1 is MNHEY and CDR2 is SVGAGI. Losses at the gene ends were 5 bases for V and 7 bases for J; bases not matched to a gene: 6.

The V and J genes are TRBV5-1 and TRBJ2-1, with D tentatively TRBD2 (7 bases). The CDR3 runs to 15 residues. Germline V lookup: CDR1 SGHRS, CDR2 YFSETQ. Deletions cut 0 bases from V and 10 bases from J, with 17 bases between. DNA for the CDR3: TGCGCCAGCAGCTTGGAGGGGGGGCCCCAGAGAGAGCAGTTCTTC. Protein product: CASSLEGGPQREQFF.

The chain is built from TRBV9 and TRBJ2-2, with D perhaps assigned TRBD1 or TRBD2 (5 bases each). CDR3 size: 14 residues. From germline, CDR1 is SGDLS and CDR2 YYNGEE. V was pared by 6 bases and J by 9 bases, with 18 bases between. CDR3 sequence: CASTPVAGSRELFF. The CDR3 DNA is TGTGCCAGCACCCCAGTGGCAGGGAGCCGGGAGCTGTTTTTT.

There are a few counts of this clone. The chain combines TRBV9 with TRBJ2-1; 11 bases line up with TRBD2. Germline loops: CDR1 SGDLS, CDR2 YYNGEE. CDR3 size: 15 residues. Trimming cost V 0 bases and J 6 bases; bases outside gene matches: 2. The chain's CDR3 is CASSVASGRINEQFF. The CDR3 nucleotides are TGTGCCAGCAGCGTAGCTAGCGGGAGGATCAATGAGCAGTTCTTC.

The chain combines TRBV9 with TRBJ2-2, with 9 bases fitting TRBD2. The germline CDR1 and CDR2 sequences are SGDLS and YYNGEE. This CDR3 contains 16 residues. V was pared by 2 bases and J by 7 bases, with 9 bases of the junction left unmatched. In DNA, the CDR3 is TGTGCCAGCAGCGTCCTCGCGGGAGGGCCTGGCGGGGAGCTGTTTTTT. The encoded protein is CASSVLAGGPGGELFF.

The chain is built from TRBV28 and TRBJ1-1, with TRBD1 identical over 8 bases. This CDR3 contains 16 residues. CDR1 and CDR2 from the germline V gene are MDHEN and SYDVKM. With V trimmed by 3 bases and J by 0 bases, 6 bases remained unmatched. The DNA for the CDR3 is TGTGCCAGCAGTTTCAGACAGGGGACGATGAACACTGAAGCTTTCTTT. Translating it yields CASSFRQGTMNTEAFF.

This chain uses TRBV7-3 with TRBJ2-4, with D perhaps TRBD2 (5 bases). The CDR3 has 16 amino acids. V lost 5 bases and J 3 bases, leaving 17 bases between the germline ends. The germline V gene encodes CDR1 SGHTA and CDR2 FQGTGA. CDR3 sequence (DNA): TGTGCCAGCAGCGACGGACTGTTTTTCGACAAAAACATTCAGTACTTC. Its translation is CASSDGLFFDKNIQYF.

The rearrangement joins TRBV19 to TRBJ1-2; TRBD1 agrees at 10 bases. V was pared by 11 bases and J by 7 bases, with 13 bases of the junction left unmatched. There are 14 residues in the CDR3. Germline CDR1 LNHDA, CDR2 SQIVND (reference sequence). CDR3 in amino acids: CAGSERQGAGGYTF. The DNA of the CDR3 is TGTGCCGGGTCGGAAAGACAGGGGGCAGGTGGCTACACCTTC.

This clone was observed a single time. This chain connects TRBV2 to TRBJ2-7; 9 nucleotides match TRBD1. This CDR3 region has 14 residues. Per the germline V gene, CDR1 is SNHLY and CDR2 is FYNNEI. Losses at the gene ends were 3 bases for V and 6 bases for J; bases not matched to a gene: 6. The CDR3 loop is CASSEPGQGSEQYF. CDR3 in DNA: TGTGCCAGCAGTGAGCCGGGACAGGGCTCCGAGCAGTACTTC.

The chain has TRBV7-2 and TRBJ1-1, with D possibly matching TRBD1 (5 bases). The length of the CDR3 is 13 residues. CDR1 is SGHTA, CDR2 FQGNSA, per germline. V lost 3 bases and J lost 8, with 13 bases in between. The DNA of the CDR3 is TGTGCCAGCAGCTTCCCCAGGGTTGGAGAAGCTTTCTTT. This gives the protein CASSFPRVGEAFF.

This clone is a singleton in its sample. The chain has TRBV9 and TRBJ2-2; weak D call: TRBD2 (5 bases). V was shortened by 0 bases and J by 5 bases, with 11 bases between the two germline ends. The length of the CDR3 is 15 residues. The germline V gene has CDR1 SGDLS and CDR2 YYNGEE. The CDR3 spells CASSVVSEGTGELFF. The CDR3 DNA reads TGTGCCAGCAGCGTAGTTTCCGAGGGAACCGGGGAGCTGTTTTTT.

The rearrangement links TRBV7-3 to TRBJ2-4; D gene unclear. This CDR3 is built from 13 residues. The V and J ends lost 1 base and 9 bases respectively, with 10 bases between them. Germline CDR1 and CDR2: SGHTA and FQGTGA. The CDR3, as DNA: TGTGCCAGCAGCTTAAGGGAACAGACCATTCAGTACTTC. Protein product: CASSLREQTIQYF.